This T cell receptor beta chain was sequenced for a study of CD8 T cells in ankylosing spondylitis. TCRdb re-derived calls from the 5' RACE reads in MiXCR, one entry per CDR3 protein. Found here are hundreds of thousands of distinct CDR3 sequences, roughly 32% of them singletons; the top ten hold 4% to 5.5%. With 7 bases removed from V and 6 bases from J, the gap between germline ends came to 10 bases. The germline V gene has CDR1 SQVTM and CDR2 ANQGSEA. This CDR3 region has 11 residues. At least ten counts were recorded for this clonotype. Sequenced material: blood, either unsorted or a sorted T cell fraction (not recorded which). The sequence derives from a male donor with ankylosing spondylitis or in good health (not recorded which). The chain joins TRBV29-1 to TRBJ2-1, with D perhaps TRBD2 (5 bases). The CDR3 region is CSGREFNEQFF. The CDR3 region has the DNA TGCAGCGGTAGGGAGTTCAATGAGCAGTTCTTC.